This entry is about one T cell receptor (beta chain). The sample originates from a study of blood T cell repertoires in COVID-19. CDR1 is SGHRS, CDR2 YFSETQ, per germline. The V end was cut by 4 bases, the J end by 4 bases, with 9 bases between. This CDR3 contains 13 residues. Assay used: immunoSEQ multiplex PCR; TCRdb lists only in-frame clones, some missing. This repertoire shows roughly 260,000 clones, around 90% found once; its top ten account for roughly 2%. The sample consisted of peripheral blood. This TCR was recovered from a woman aged 45-65 years who had recovered from COVID-19. This chain links TRBV5-1 with TRBJ1-5; D gene ambiguous. The CDR3 protein is CASSDGGNQPQHF. The CDR3 coding sequence is TGCGCCAGCAGCGACGGAGGAAATCAGCCCCAGCATTTT.